A single sample is the source of the 30 T cell receptor beta chains below, sequenced in a study of control samples from healthy donors and cancer patients. The assay was immunoSEQ multiplex PCR, and TCRdb's table has in-frame clones only and misses some. In the table there are some 18,000 clones, roughly 84% of which are singletons. Sequencing was done on a sample of PBMCs. These receptors came from a woman in her seventies with lung cancer.

This rearrangement joins TRBV27 to TRBJ2-7; 11 nucleotides agree with TRBD2. This CDR3 comprises 15 residues. V was clipped by 1 base and J by 3 bases; unmatched bases: 2. Germline V lookup: CDR1 MNHEY, CDR2 SMNVEV (reference sequence). The CDR3 reads CASSLFLAGGYEQYF. The CDR3 DNA is TGTGCCAGCAGTTTATTCCTAGCGGGAGGCTACGAGCAGTACTTC.

V and J are TRBV7-2 and TRBJ1-5; TRBD1 aligns across 11 bases. The CDR3 consists of 15 residues. V was pared by 4 bases and J by 6 bases, with 5 bases of the junction left unmatched. The germline V gene encodes CDR1 SGHTA and CDR2 FQGNSA. The CDR3 DNA reads TGTGCCAGCAGCTCCGGGACAGGGGGTGGTCAGCCCCAGCATTTT. Protein sequence: CASSSGTGGGQPQHF. The full variable domain, rest sourced from reference TRBV7-2 and TRBJ1-5, is GAGVSQSPSNKVTEKGKDVELRCDPISGHTALYWYRQSLGQGLEFLIYFQGNSAPDKSGLPSDRFSAERTGGSVSTLTIQRTQQEDSAVYLCASSSGTGGGQPQHFGDGTRLSIL.

V and J are TRBV28 and TRBJ2-5; D is perhaps TRBD1 or TRBD2 (7 bases each). Trimming took off 4 bases at V and 7 bases at J, with 19 bases between the two ends. CDR1 and CDR2 (germline): MDHEN, SYDVKM. The CDR3 consists of 15 residues. DNA of the CDR3: TGTGCCAGCAGTTCCTTGACAGGGAGGGCTGTGACCCAGTACTTC. Its translation is CASSSLTGRAVTQYF.

The rearrangement joins TRBV7-3 to TRBJ2-1, with 9 positions matching TRBD2. Germline trimming cut 6 bases from V and 7 bases from J; bases unmatched to any gene: 4. Germline CDR1 SGHTA, CDR2 FQGTGA. The CDR3 runs 13 residues. DNA of the CDR3: TGTGCCAGCAGTAGCGGGAGATGGAATGAGCAGTTCTTC. This sequence encodes CASSSGRWNEQFF.

In this sample, this clone is medium-sized. CDR3 residues: CASSGRLAGNLDEQFF. Here the CDR3 DNA reads TGTGCCAGTAGTGGAAGACTAGCGGGAAACCTGGATGAGCAGTTCTTC. The rearrangement joins TRBV19 to TRBJ2-1; 11 bases agree with TRBD2. Germline lookup yields CDR1 LNHDA and CDR2 SQIVND (reference sequence). Losses at the gene ends were 5 bases for V and 8 bases for J; bases not matched to a gene: 11. The length of the CDR3 is 16 residues.

This clone was seen a handful of times. This chain uses TRBV19 with TRBJ1-2; D perhaps matches TRBD1 (6 bases). The CDR3 runs 15 residues. Looked up from germline, CDR1 is LNHDA and CDR2 is SQIVND (reference sequence). Trimming stripped 7 bases from V and 0 bases from J, with 15 bases between. The CDR3 sequence is CASTDVGGANYGYTF. Here the CDR3 DNA reads TGTGCCAGTACCGACGTAGGGGGAGCTAACTATGGCTACACCTTC.

The chain joins TRBV5-5 to TRBJ1-3, with TRBD1 as a possible D gene (6 bases). This CDR3 spans 14 amino acids. Germline loops: CDR1 SGHKS, CDR2 YYEKEE (reference sequence). Trimming cost V 0 bases and J 7 bases, with 11 bases left between them. DNA for the CDR3: TGTGCCAGCAGCTTGGGAGGGAGGGGGAACACCATATATTTT. Translating it yields CASSLGGRGNTIYF. The whole variable domain, remainder taken from reference TRBV5-5 and TRBJ1-3, is DAGVTQSPTHLIKTRGQQVTLRCSPISGHKSVSWYQQVLGQGPQFIFQYYEKEERGRGNFPDRFSARQFPNYSSELNVNALLLGDSALYLCASSLGGRGNTIYFGEGSWLTVV.

The J gene is TRBJ1-1, the V gene TRBV30; D may be TRBD1 (6 bases). Trimming took off 1 base at V and 6 bases at J, with 9 bases between the two ends. Germline CDR1 is GTSNPN and CDR2 is SVGIG (reference sequence). The CDR3 contains 12 residues. The CDR3 is CAWSAGAAEAFF. As DNA, the CDR3 is TGTGCCTGGAGTGCAGGGGCGGCTGAAGCTTTCTTT.

The sample holds a few counts of this clone. The chain uses TRBV29-1 and TRBJ2-7, with a tentative D call TRBD2 (5 bases). The CDR3 contains 15 residues. Trimming cost V 0 bases and J 3 bases, with 15 bases left between them. Looked up from germline, CDR1 is SQVTM and CDR2 is ANQGSEA. CDR3 in DNA: TGCAGCGTTGAAGATCATGAGGGTAGGAACTACGAGCAGTACTTC. It yields the protein CSVEDHEGRNYEQYF.

This chain uses TRBV18 with TRBJ1-1; D gene uncertain. CDR1 KGHSH and CDR2 LQKENI come from the germline V gene. The CDR3 has 14 residues. V lost 5 bases and J lost 1, with 11 bases in between. CDR3 region: CASSFNAENTEAFF. In nucleotides, the CDR3 is TGTGCCAGCTCATTCAATGCGGAGAACACTGAAGCTTTCTTT.

This clone appeared a single time. In the same sample, other DNA sequences code for this CDR3. The chain uses TRBV30 and TRBJ1-5; TRBD1 matches 9 bases. J was trimmed by 2 bases and V by 2 bases; bases with no gene match: 4. Looked up from germline, CDR1 is GTSNPN and CDR2 is SVGIG (reference sequence). This CDR3 comprises 15 residues. Written as DNA, the CDR3 is TGTGCCTGGAGTACGGGACAGGGTGGCAATCAGCCCCAGCATTTT. It is translated as CAWSTGQGGNQPQHF.

V usage is TRBV7-9 and J usage is TRBJ2-7, with D perhaps TRBD1 (6 bases). The germline V and J ends were trimmed by 5 bases and 2 bases, with 16 bases remaining between them. The CDR3 spans 15 residues. CDR1 and CDR2 (germline): SEHNR, FQNEAQ (reference sequence). The chain's CDR3 is CASSHVGGRTYEQYF. The DNA of the CDR3 is TGTGCCAGCAGCCACGTAGGGGGACGAACCTACGAGCAGTACTTC. Supplemented by reference TRBV7-9 and TRBJ2-7, the full variable domain reads DTGVSQNPRHKITKRGQNVTFRCDPISEHNRLYWYRQTLGQGPEFLTYFQNEAQLEKSRLLSDRFSAERPKGSFSTLEIQRTEQGDSAMYLCASSHVGGRTYEQYFGPGTRLTVT.

The chain combines TRBV10-3 with TRBJ2-1, with TRBD2 as a possible D gene (6 bases). Germline V gene lookup returns CDR1 ENHRY and CDR2 SYGVKD. The CDR3 has 17 residues. Trimming shortened V by 0 bases and J by 8 bases, and 20 bases separated the two germline ends. The CDR3 spells CAISESLWGRQGDEQFF. The CDR3 DNA is TGTGCCATCAGTGAGTCACTGTGGGGGAGGCAAGGGGATGAGCAGTTCTTC.

This rearrangement joins TRBV5-1 to TRBJ1-1; maybe TRBD1 (6 bases). Germline V gene sequence: CDR1 SGHRS, CDR2 YFSETQ. This CDR3 has 16 residues. Trimming pared 2 bases from V and 0 bases from J, leaving 14 bases between. The CDR3 reads CASSLGRGPMNTEAFF. The CDR3 nucleotides read TGCGCCAGCAGCTTAGGCAGGGGTCCCATGAACACTGAAGCTTTCTTT. The full variable domain, with the rest looked up from reference TRBV5-1 and TRBJ1-1, is KAGVTQTPRYLIKTRGQQVTLSCSPISGHRSVSWYQQTPGQGLQFLFEYFSETQRNKGNFPGRFSGRQFSNSRSEMNVSTLELGDSALYLCASSLGRGPMNTEAFFGQGTRLTVV.

The J gene is TRBJ1-6, the V gene TRBV15; tentatively, D is TRBD1 (6 bases). The CDR3 is made up of 14 amino acids. Germline V gene sequence: CDR1 LNHNV, CDR2 YYDKDF (reference sequence). V was cut by 5 bases and J by 7 bases, with 12 bases left in between. CDR3 sequence reads: CATSPRTVNSPLHF. DNA for the CDR3: TGTGCCACCAGCCCCCGGACAGTCAATTCACCCCTCCACTTT.

This clone occurred a few times. V is TRBV29-1 and J is TRBJ2-3, with 11 positions matching TRBD2. This CDR3 is built from 14 residues. Unmatched junction bases numbered 3, after V lost 3 bases and J lost 4 bases. The V gene's germline CDR1 is SQVTM and CDR2 ANQGSEA. CDR3 sequence reads: CSVDGTSGADTQYF. The CDR3 DNA follows: TGCAGCGTTGACGGGACTAGCGGCGCAGATACGCAGTATTTT.

V and J are TRBV11-2 and TRBJ1-1; D unclear. V lost 5 bases and J 5 bases, leaving 9 bases between the germline ends. In germline, CDR1 is SGHAT, CDR2 FQNNGV. CDR3 length: 12 amino acids. CDR3 in amino acids: CASSNGVTEAFF. DNA of the CDR3: TGTGCCAGCAGCAACGGGGTGACTGAAGCTTTCTTT.

This chain joins TRBV9 and TRBJ2-2; D possibly corresponds to TRBD1 (5 bases). Trimming left V 0 bases short and J 5 bases short, with 11 bases between. Germline V CDR1 and CDR2: SGDLS, YYNGEE. The CDR3 runs 15 residues. CDR3 bases: TGTGCCAGCAGCGTAGGCAGGGCAGGGACCGGGGAGCTGTTTTTT. Amino acids: CASSVGRAGTGELFF.

The chain links TRBV7-2 to TRBJ1-2; possible D gene TRBD1, 6 bases. Germline CDR1 is SGHTA and CDR2 is FQGNSA. This CDR3 comprises 15 residues. The V end was cut by 5 bases, the J end by 7 bases, with 20 bases between. The CDR3, as DNA: TGTGCCAGCAGCCTCATAGATCTTGGGGGCGGTGGCTACACCTTC. This sequence encodes CASSLIDLGGGGYTF.

The rearrangement links TRBV5-6 to TRBJ2-3, with D tentatively TRBD1 (6 bases). Trimming shortened V by 3 bases and J by 6 bases, and 14 bases separated the two germline ends. This CDR3 is built from 14 residues. Germline-derived CDR1 and CDR2 are SGHDT and YYEEEE. CDR3 residues: CASSSSGEGDTQYF. As DNA, the CDR3 is TGTGCCAGCAGCTCGTCAGGGGAAGGCGATACGCAGTATTTT.

The chain recombines TRBV27 with TRBJ2-7; D is possibly TRBD1 (7 bases). The CDR3 totals 16 residues. Germline CDR1 MNHEY, CDR2 SMNVEV (reference sequence). Trimming removed 3 bases at V and 4 bases at J, with 19 bases between. The CDR3 loop is CASSLVRDPGGYEQYF. DNA of the CDR3: TGTGCCAGCAGTTTGGTTCGGGACCCAGGGGGGTACGAGCAGTACTTC.

The chain joins TRBV19 to TRBJ2-2; D is unclear. Germline V gives CDR1 LNHDA, CDR2 SQIVND (reference sequence). Trimming stripped 7 bases from V and 3 bases from J, with 15 bases between. The CDR3 covers 15 residues. CDR3 bases: TGTGCCAGTACTACGACTGAGTACGACACCGGGGAGCTGTTTTTT. The encoded protein is CASTTTEYDTGELFF.

The V and J genes are TRBV7-9 and TRBJ1-1, with D hard to call. Trimming took off 7 bases at V and 1 base at J, with 13 bases between the two ends. The germline V gene has CDR1 SEHNR and CDR2 FQNEAQ (reference sequence). There are 14 residues in the CDR3. Written as DNA, the CDR3 is TGTGCCAGCATAGTAGGAGCAGCGAACACTGAAGCTTTCTTT. Translating it yields CASIVGAANTEAFF.

This clone has just one count. The CDR3 coding sequence is TGTGCCACCACATTAAGACAGGGAGAGTACCGGGAGCTGTTTTTT. It codes for CATTLRQGEYRELFF. V usage is TRBV28 and J usage is TRBJ2-2; 7 positions agree with TRBD1. The CDR3 covers 15 residues. The V and J ends lost 10 bases and 9 bases, in that order; junction bases with no gene match: 17. Germline lookup yields CDR1 MDHEN and CDR2 SYDVKM.

V is TRBV11-3 and J is TRBJ2-3; TRBD2 is a possible D gene (6 bases). Germline CDR1 SGHNT, CDR2 YENEEA. The CDR3 spans 14 residues. Trimming stripped 3 bases from V and 0 bases from J, with 7 bases between. The CDR3, as DNA: TGTGCCAGCAGCTTCGGGGGTAGCACAGATACGCAGTATTTT. It encodes CASSFGGSTDTQYF. Together with reference TRBV11-3 and TRBJ2-3, the CDR3 gives the full variable domain: EAGVVQSPRYKIIEKKQPVAFWCNPISGHNTLYWYLQNLGQGPELLIRYENEEAVDDSQLPKDRFSAERLKGVDSTLKIQPAELGDSAVYLCASSFGGSTDTQYFGPGTRLTVL.

J is TRBJ2-5 and V is TRBV6-5; weak D call: TRBD2 (6 bases). With 2 bases removed from V and 1 base from J, the gap between germline ends came to 11 bases. The CDR3 runs 15 residues. Germline V gene data show CDR1 as MNHEY and CDR2 as SVGAGI. CDR3 in DNA: TGTGCCAGCAGTTACCCACACGGGGGCCAAGAGACCCAGTACTTC. Its protein is CASSYPHGGQETQYF.

The chain is built from TRBV24-1 and TRBJ1-4, with 9 bases identical to TRBD1. V dropped 4 bases and J dropped 7; count of bases not matched to a gene: 3. Germline V gene sequence: CDR1 KGHDR, CDR2 SFDVKD. The CDR3 runs to 14 residues. The CDR3 nucleotides read TGTGCCACCAGTGACGGGACAGGGAGTGAAAAACTGTTTTTT. As protein: CATSDGTGSEKLFF.

This rearrangement joins TRBV5-1 to TRBJ2-6, with D perhaps given as TRBD1 or TRBD2 (5 bases each). Between the trimmed V and J ends, which lost 2 bases and 0 bases, there was a span of 12 bases. The CDR3 has 17 residues. Germline V lookup: CDR1 SGHRS, CDR2 YFSETQ. CDR3: CASSLTGLSSGANVLTF. For the CDR3, the DNA is TGCGCCAGCAGCTTAACAGGACTGAGCTCTGGGGCCAACGTCCTGACTTTC.

The chain uses TRBV28 and TRBJ1-2; no firm D call. Germline CDR1 MDHEN, CDR2 SYDVKM. The CDR3 consists of 13 residues. Trimming took off 4 bases at V and 3 bases at J, with 9 bases between the two ends. The CDR3 sequence: CASSSPGHYGYTF. The CDR3 coding sequence is TGTGCCAGCAGTTCCCCAGGCCACTATGGCTACACCTTC.

The chain employs TRBV6-6 and TRBJ1-1, with TRBD1 as a possible D gene (6 bases). V gave up 5 bases and J gave up 5 bases, with 15 bases separating them. The CDR3 totals 14 residues. Per the germline V gene, CDR1 is MNHNY and CDR2 is SVGAGI (reference sequence). Written as DNA, the CDR3 is TGTGCCAGCAGTGGATTACAGGGTATTACTGAAGCTTTCTTT. The encoded protein is CASSGLQGITEAFF.